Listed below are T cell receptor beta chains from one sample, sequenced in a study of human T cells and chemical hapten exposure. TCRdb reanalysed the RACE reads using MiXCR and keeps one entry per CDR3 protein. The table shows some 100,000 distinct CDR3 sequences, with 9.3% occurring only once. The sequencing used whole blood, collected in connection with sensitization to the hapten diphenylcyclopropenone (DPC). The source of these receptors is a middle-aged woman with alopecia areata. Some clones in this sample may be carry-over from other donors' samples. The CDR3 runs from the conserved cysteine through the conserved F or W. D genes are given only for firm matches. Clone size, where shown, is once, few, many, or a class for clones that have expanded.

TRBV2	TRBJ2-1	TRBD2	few	CASSEAPGLATNEQFF	TGTGCCAGCAGTGAAGCGCCGGGACTAGCGACCAATGAGCAGTTCTTC
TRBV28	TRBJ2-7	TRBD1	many	CASSSQGFNILEQYF	TGTGCCAGCAGTTCACAGGGGTTCAACATCCTCGAGCAGTACTTC
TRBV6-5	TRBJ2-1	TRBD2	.	CASTKGWEGGNEQFF	TGTGCCAGCACGAAAGGCTGGGAGGGCGGAAATGAGCAGTTCTTC
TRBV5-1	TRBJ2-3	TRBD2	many	CASSLTTSGARNTQYF	TGCGCCAGCAGCCTGACGACTAGCGGGGCCAGGAATACGCAGTATTTT
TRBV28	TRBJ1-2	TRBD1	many	CASSLRTGVAGYTF	TGTGCCAGCAGTTTAAGGACAGGGGTTGCTGGCTACACCTTC
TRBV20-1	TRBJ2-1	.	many	CSARDPLGFGEQFF	TGCAGTGCCCGGGACCCCCTTGGATTCGGGGAGCAGTTCTTC
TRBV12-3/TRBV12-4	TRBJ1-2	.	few	CASSDNRAPGGGYTF	TGTGCCAGCAGTGATAACCGGGCCCCGGGGGGTGGCTACACCTTC
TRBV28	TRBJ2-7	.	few	CASSFGGHEQYF	TGTGCCAGCAGTTTCGGGGGCCACGAGCAGTACTTC
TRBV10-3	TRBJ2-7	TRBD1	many	CAIRLTGSYEQYF	TGTGCCATCAGATTGACAGGGTCCTACGAGCAGTACTTC
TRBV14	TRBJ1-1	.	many	CASSQQQQGWTEAFF	TGTGCCAGCAGCCAACAGCAACAGGGCTGGACTGAAGCTTTCTTT
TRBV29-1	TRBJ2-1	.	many	CSVEGQGLNEQFF	TGCAGCGTTGAAGGACAGGGACTCAATGAGCAGTTCTTC
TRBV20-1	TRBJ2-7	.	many	CSARGAGQSRYEQYF	TGCAGTGCTAGAGGAGCGGGACAATCCCGCTACGAGCAGTACTTC
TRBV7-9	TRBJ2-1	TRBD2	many	CASSLFPAGASYNEQFF	TGTGCCAGCAGCTTATTCCCTGCGGGAGCCAGCTACAATGAGCAGTTCTTC
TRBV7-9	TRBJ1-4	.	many	CASSSPLHNEKLFF	TGTGCCAGCAGCTCTCCTCTCCATAATGAAAAACTGTTTTTT
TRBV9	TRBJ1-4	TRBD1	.	CASSVAWGQETTTNEKLFF	TGTGCCAGCAGCGTAGCTTGGGGACAGGAGACTACAACTAATGAAAAACTGTTTTTT
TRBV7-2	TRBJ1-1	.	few	CASSPWEGGRTEAFF	TGTGCCAGCAGCCCCTGGGAGGGAGGGCGGACTGAAGCTTTCTTT
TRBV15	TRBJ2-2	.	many	CATSREVPPYTGELFF	TGTGCCACCAGCAGAGAGGTGCCCCCCTACACCGGGGAGCTGTTTTTT
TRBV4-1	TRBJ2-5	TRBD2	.	CASSQGAGGQETQYF	TGCGCCAGCAGCCAAGGAGCGGGAGGGCAAGAGACCCAGTACTTC
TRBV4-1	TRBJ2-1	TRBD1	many	CASSQDPGQVYNEQFF	TGCGCCAGCAGCCAAGACCCCGGACAGGTCTACAATGAGCAGTTCTTC
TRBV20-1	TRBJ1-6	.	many	CSAKSLAVVYNSPLHF	TGCAGTGCTAAATCCCTCGCGGTGGTCTATAATTCACCCCTCCACTTT
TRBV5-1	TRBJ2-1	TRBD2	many	CASSLGTGTSGEQFF	TGCGCCAGCAGCTTGGGAACAGGGACTAGCGGTGAGCAGTTCTTC
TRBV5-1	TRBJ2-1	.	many	CASSLGTRSRNEQFF	TGCGCCAGCAGCTTGGGAACTAGGAGCCGCAATGAGCAGTTCTTC
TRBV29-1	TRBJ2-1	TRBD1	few	CSVRGGNSYNEQFF	TGCAGCGTTCGAGGGGGCAACTCCTACAATGAGCAGTTCTTC
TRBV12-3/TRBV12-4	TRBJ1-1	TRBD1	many	CASSSRDRGHEAFF	TGTGCCAGCAGTTCCCGGGACAGGGGCCATGAAGCTTTCTTT
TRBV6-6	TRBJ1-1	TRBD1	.	CASSYSGTVTMNTEAFF	TGTGCCAGCAGTTACTCGGGGACAGTTACCATGAACACTGAAGCTTTCTTT
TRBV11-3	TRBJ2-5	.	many	CASSPRTGGGEEETQYF	TGTGCCAGCAGCCCACGGACGGGAGGGGGCGAAGAAGAGACCCAGTACTTC
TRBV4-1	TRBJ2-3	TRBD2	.	CASSPISGLAGAVTDTQYF	TGCGCCAGCAGTCCGATATCGGGACTAGCGGGAGCGGTTACAGATACGCAGTATTTT
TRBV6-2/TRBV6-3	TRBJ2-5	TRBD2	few	CASSSDISGRQETQYF	TGTGCCAGCAGTTCCGATATTAGCGGGAGACAAGAGACCCAGTACTTC
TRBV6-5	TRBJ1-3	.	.	CASQRISGNTIYF	TGTGCCAGCCAGCGCATCTCTGGAAACACCATATATTTT
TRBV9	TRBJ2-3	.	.	CASSVGSSKVQYF	TGTGCCAGCAGCGTAGGGAGCAGTAAAGTGCAGTATTTT
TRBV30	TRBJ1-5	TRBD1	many	CAWSGQGFNQPQHF	TGTGCCTGGAGTGGACAGGGGTTCAATCAGCCCCAGCATTTT
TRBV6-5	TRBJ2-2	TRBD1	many	CASSYSWTGGSGELFF	TGTGCCAGCAGTTACTCCTGGACAGGGGGCTCCGGGGAGCTGTTTTTT
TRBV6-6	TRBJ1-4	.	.	CASSYGAERRFF	TGTGCCAGCAGTTACGGGGCAGAACGGAGGTTTTTT
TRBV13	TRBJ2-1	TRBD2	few	CASSHPAAGVPNEQFF	TGTGCCAGCAGCCACCCCGCAGCGGGAGTGCCCAATGAGCAGTTCTTC
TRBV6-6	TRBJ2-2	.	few	CASSGPRGELFF	TGTGCCAGCAGCGGCCCTAGAGGGGAGCTGTTTTTT
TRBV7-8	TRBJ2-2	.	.	CASSLIREGELFF	TGTGCCAGCAGCTTAATCCGGGAGGGGGAGCTGTTTTTT
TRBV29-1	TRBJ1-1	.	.	CSVRRRGTEAFF	TGCAGCGTTCGGAGGAGAGGCACTGAAGCTTTCTTT
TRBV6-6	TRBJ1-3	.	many	CASISRQAADGNTIYF	TGTGCCAGTATCAGCAGGCAGGCGGCAGACGGAAACACCATATATTTT
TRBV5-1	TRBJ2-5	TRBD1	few	CASSYGQGRETQYF	TGCGCCAGCAGCTACGGACAGGGCCGAGAGACCCAGTACTTC
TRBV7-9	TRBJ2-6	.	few	CASLRLDGSGANVLTF	TGTGCCAGCCTCCGACTAGACGGATCTGGGGCCAACGTCCTGACTTTC
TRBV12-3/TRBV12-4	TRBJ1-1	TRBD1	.	CASKRGGQENTEAFF	TGTGCCAGTAAGCGGGGGGGACAGGAGAACACTGAAGCTTTCTTT
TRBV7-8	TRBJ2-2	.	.	CASSLVRRPSGELFF	TGTGCCAGCAGCTTAGTCAGGCGCCCCTCTGGGGAGCTGTTTTTT
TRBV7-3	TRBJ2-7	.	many	CASSLHSSGEQYF	TGTGCCAGCAGCTTACACAGTTCTGGCGAGCAGTACTTC
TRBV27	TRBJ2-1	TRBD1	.	CASSLQRTGGYNEQFF	TGTGCCAGCAGTTTGCAGCGGACAGGGGGCTACAATGAGCAGTTCTTC
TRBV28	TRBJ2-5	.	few	CASSLSLWRQETQYF	TGTGCCAGCAGTTTATCGTTGTGGAGGCAAGAGACCCAGTACTTC
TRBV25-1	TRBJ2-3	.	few	CASSGWTDSTDTQYF	TGTGCCAGCAGTGGATGGACAGATAGCACAGATACGCAGTATTTT
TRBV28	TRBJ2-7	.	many	CASRQGPYEQYF	TGTGCCAGCAGGCAAGGACCCTACGAGCAGTACTTC
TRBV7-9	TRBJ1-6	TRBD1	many	CASSLGRQGGNSPLHF	TGTGCCAGCAGCTTAGGTCGGCAGGGGGGGAATTCACCCCTCCACTTT
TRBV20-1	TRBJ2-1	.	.	CSARAPGYNEQFF	TGCAGTGCTAGAGCCCCAGGGTACAATGAGCAGTTCTTC